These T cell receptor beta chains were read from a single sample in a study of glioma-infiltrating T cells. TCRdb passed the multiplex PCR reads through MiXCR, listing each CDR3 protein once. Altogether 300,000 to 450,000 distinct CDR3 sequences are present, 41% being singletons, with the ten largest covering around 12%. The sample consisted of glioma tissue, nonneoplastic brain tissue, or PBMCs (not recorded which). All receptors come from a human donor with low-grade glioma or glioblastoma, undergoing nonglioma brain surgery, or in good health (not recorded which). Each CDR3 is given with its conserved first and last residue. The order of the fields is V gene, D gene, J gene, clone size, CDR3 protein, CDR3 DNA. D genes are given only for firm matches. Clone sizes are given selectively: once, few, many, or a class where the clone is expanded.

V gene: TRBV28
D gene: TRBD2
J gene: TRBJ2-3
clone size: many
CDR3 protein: CASSLYGAGGGTDTQYF
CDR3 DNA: TGTGCCAGCAGTTTGTATGGTGCGGGAGGTGGCACAGATACGCAGTATTTT

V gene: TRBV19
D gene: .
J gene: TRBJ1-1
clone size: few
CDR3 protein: CASSIIWDTVNTEAFF
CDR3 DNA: TGTGCCAGTAGTATTATTTGGGATACAGTGAACACTGAAGCTTTCTTT

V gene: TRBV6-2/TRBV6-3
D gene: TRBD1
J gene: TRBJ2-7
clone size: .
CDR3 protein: CASSFPNTGGSSYNEQYF
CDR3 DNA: TGTGCCAGCAGTTTTCCTAACACAGGGGGGAGTTCCTACAACGAGCAGTACTTC

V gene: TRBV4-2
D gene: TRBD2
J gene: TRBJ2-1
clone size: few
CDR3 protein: CASSLTPSGFYNEQFF
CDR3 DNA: TGTGCCAGCAGCTTAACCCCTAGCGGTTTCTACAATGAGCAGTTCTTC

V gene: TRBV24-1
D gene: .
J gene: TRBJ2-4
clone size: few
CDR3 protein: CATSDTGGQNIQYF
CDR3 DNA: TGTGCCACCAGTGATACCGGGGGACAAAACATTCAGTACTTC

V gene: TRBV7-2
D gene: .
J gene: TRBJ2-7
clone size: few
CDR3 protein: CASSLLTGSYEQYF
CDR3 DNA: TGTGCCAGCAGCTTACTTACTGGATCCTACGAGCAGTACTTC

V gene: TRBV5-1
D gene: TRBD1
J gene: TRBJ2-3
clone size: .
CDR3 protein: CASSQTGTAVDTQYF
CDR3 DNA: TGCGCCAGCAGCCAGACCGGGACAGCGGTAGATACGCAGTATTTT

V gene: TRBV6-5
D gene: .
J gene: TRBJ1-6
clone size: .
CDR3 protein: CAICKQEDPLHF
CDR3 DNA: TGTGCCATCTGTAAGCAGGAAGACCCCCTCCACTTT

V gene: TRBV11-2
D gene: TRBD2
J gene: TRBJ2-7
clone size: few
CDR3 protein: CASSPIAGGTHEQYF
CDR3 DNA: TGTGCCAGCAGCCCTATAGCGGGAGGGACCCACGAGCAGTACTTC

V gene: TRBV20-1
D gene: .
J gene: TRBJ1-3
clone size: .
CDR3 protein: CSAMGAGNTIYF
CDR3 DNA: TGCAGTGCTATGGGGGCTGGAAACACCATATATTTT

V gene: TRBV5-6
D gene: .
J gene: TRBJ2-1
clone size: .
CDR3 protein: CASSLRDRSSYNEQFF
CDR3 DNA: TGTGCCAGCAGCCTAAGAGACAGGAGCTCCTACAATGAGCAGTTCTTC

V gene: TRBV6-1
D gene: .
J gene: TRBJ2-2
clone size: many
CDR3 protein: CASRSGNTGELFF
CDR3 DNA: TGTGCCAGCAGAAGCGGGAACACCGGGGAGCTGTTTTTT

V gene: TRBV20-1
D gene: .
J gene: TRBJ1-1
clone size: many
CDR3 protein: CSASNRVNTEAFF
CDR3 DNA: TGCAGTGCCTCGAACAGGGTGAACACTGAAGCTTTCTTT

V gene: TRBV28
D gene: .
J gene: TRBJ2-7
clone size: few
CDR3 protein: CASSPSDRYEQYF
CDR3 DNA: TGTGCCAGCAGTCCCTCGGACCGTTACGAGCAGTACTTC

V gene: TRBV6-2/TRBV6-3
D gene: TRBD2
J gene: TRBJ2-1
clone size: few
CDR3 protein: CASRMGLAGVSSYNEQFF
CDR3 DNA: TGTGCCAGCAGGATGGGACTAGCGGGAGTCAGCTCCTACAATGAGCAGTTCTTC

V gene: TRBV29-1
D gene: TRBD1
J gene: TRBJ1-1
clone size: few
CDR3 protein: CSVVVQGALMNTEAFF
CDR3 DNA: TGCAGCGTTGTCGTGCAGGGGGCTCTCATGAACACTGAAGCTTTCTTT

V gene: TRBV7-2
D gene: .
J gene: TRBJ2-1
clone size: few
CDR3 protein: CASSITRGGYNEQFF
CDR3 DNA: TGTGCCAGCAGCATAACTAGAGGGGGTTACAATGAGCAGTTCTTC

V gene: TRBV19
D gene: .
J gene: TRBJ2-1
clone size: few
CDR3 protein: CASSIGGGYNEQFF
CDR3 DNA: TGTGCCAGTAGTATTGGAGGGGGTTACAATGAGCAGTTCTTC

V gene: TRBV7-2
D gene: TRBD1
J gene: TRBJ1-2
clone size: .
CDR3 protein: CASSLEHRGRHGYTF
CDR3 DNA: TGTGCCAGCAGCTTAGAGCACAGGGGGCGTCATGGCTACACCTTC

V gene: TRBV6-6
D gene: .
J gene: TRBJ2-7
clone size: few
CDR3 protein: CASSYSKIREYEQYF
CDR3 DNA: TGTGCCAGCAGTTACTCGAAAATCCGGGAGTACGAGCAGTACTTC

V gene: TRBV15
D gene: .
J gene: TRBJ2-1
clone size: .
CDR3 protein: CATSLRTVTNEQFF
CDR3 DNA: TGTGCCACCAGCCTTAGAACTGTGACTAATGAGCAGTTCTTC

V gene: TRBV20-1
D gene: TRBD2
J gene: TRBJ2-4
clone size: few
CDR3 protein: CSARDSGGGAKNIQYF
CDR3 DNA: TGCAGTGCTAGAGATTCGGGGGGGGGAGCCAAAAACATTCAGTACTTC

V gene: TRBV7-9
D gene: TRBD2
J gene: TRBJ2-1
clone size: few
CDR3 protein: CASSPYSGLTGTSGSSSYNEQFF
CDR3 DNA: TGTGCCAGCAGCCCTTACTCCGGGCTTACCGGGACTAGCGGGAGTAGCTCCTACAATGAGCAGTTCTTC

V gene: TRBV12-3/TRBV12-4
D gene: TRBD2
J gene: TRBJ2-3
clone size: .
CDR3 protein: CASWDYTDTQYF
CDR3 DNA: TGTGCCAGCTGGGACTACACAGATACGCAGTATTTT

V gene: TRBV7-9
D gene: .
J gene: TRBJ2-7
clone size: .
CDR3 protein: CASSFSDEQYF
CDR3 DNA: TGTGCCAGCAGCTTCTCCGACGAGCAGTACTTC

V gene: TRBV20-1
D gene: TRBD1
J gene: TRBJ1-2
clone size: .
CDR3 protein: CGASGQGAAGGYTF
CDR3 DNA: TGCGGTGCCTCGGGACAGGGGGCAGCAGGTGGCTACACCTTC

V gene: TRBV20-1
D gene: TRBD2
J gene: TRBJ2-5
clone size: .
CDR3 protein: CSAGTSGRPQETQYF
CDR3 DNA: TGCAGTGCTGGGACTAGCGGGAGGCCCCAAGAGACCCAGTACTTC

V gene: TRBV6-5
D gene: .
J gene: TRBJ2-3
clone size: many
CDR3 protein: CASSSVVDTSPTDTQYF
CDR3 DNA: TGTGCCAGCAGTTCCGTTGTGGACACAAGTCCCACAGATACGCAGTATTTT

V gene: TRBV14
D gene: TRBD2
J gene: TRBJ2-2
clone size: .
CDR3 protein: CASSQDLAGVDTGELFF
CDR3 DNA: TGTGCCAGCAGCCAAGACCTAGCGGGAGTGGACACCGGGGAGCTGTTTTTT

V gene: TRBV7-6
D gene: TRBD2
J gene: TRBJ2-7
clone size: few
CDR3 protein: CASSLTGGRGYEQYF
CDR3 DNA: TGTGCCAGCAGCTTAACCGGCGGGAGGGGGTACGAGCAGTACTTC

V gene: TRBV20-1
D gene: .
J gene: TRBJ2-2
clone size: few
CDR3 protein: CSARTTANTGELFF
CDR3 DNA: TGCAGTGCTCGGACTACAGCGAACACCGGGGAGCTGTTTTTT

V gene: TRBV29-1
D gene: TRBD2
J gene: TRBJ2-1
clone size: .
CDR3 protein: CSVEGAREGVNEQFF
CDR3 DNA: TGCAGCGTTGAGGGGGCGCGGGAGGGGGTCAATGAGCAGTTCTTC

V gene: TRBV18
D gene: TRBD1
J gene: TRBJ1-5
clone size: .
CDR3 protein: CASSPPSGQGSYQPQHF
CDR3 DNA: TGTGCCAGCTCACCACCTTCGGGACAGGGAAGTTATCAGCCCCAGCATTTT

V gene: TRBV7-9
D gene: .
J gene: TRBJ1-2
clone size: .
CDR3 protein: CASSRGGGQANYGYTF
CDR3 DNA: TGTGCCAGCAGCCGAGGGGGGGGTCAGGCTAACTATGGCTACACCTTC

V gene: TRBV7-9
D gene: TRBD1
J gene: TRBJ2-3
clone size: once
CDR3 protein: CASSYQGAGTQYF
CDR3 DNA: TGTGCCAGCAGCTACCAGGGGGCAGGTACGCAGTATTTT

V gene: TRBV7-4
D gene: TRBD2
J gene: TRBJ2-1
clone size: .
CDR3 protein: CASSAGTNNEQFF
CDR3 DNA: TGTGCCAGCAGCGCCGGGACTAACAATGAGCAGTTCTTC

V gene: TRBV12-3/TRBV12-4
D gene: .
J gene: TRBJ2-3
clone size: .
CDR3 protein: CASKLETDTQYF
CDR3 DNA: TGTGCCAGCAAACTAGAGACAGATACGCAGTATTTT

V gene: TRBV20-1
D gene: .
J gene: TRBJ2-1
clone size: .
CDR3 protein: CSATRDLYNEQFF
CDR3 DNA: TGCAGTGCTACCCGGGACTTGTACAATGAGCAGTTCTTC

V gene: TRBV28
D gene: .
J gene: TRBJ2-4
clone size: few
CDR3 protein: CASSPPAKNIQYF
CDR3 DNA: TGTGCCAGCAGTCCCCCAGCCAAAAACATTCAGTACTTC

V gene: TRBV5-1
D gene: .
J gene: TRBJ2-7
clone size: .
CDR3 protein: CASSLTGTYSEQYF
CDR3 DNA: TGCGCCAGCAGCTTGACCGGGACATATAGCGAGCAGTACTTC

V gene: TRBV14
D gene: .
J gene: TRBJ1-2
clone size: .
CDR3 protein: CASSQVQSFGYTF
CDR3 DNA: TGTGCCAGCAGCCAGGTCCAATCATTTGGCTACACCTTC

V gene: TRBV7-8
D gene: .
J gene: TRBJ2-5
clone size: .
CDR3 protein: CASRDRTEIPKTQYF
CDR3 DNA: TGTGCCAGCAGAGATAGGACAGAGATCCCCAAGACCCAGTACTTC

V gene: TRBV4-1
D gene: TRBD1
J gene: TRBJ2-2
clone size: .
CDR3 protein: CASNHMDRGNTGELFF
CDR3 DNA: TGCGCCAGCAACCACATGGACAGGGGGAACACCGGGGAGCTGTTTTTT

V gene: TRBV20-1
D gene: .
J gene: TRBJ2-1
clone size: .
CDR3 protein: CSTRGSGPSSYDEQFF
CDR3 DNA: TGCAGTACTAGAGGGAGTGGGCCGAGCTCCTACGATGAGCAGTTCTTC

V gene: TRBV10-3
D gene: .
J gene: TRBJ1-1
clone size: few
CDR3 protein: CAISDLRNTEAFF
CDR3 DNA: TGTGCCATCAGTGATCTGCGGAACACTGAAGCTTTCTTT